These 8 T cell receptor beta chains originate from one sample sequenced in a study of OX40 agonist ivuxolimab in advanced cancers. Repertoires were generated with immunoSEQ multiplex PCR, while TCRdb's copy carries only in-frame clones and drops some. The sample has about 95,000 clones, about 85% seen once; the top ten hold 3% to 4%. The source was CD4+ or CD8+ T cells sorted from blood, collected in a trial of the OX40 agonist ivuxolimab. The source is an adult with an advanced solid tumor such as melanoma, head and neck, liver or kidney cancer.

This chain joins TRBV28 and TRBJ2-1, with a tentative D call TRBD2 (5 bases). CDR3 size: 16 residues. Trimming took 2 bases from V and 5 from J, leaving 16 bases between them. Per the germline V gene, CDR1 is MDHEN and CDR2 is SYDVKM. CDR3 sequence reads: CASSLTLSRLNNEQFF. For the CDR3, the DNA is TGTGCCAGCAGTTTAACGCTATCCCGACTAAACAATGAGCAGTTCTTC.

This clone was picked up one time. The chain couples TRBV4-1 to TRBJ1-1, with D perhaps matching TRBD1 (5 bases). Germline CDR1 MGHRA, CDR2 YSYEKL. The CDR3 totals 20 residues. Trimming cost V 0 bases and J 1 base, with 24 bases left between them. The CDR3 nucleotides read TGCGCCAGCAGCCAAGAACCCCCTCTGGGAAGGGGAGAACGGAACACTGAAGCTTTCTTT. Its protein product is CASSQEPPLGRGERNTEAFF.

This sequence joins TRBV2 and TRBJ2-5; the match to TRBD2 covers 13 bases. From germline, CDR1 is SNHLY and CDR2 FYNNEI. Losses at the gene ends were 6 bases for V and 0 bases for J; bases not matched to a gene: 4. This CDR3 comprises 16 residues. CDR3 protein: CASRGTSGMYQETQYF. The DNA for the CDR3 is TGTGCCAGCAGGGGGACTAGCGGGATGTACCAAGAGACCCAGTACTTC.

The chain is built from TRBV19 and TRBJ2-1; D might be TRBD1 or TRBD2, each matching 5 bases. In germline, CDR1 is LNHDA, CDR2 SQIVND (reference sequence). V gave up 6 bases and J gave up 0 bases, with 12 bases separating them. The CDR3 has 15 residues. DNA of the CDR3: TGTGCCAGTAGAAAAGAAGGGACCTCCTACAATGAGCAGTTCTTC. The encoded protein is CASRKEGTSYNEQFF.

The rearrangement links TRBV11-3 to TRBJ2-7; 7 nucleotides agree with TRBD1. The V and J ends lost 5 bases and 2 bases, in that order; junction bases with no gene match: 6. This CDR3 contains 14 residues. CDR1 and CDR2 from the germline V gene are SGHNT and YENEEA. This CDR3 reads CASSRGTEAYEQYF. CDR3 nucleotides: TGTGCCAGCAGCCGTGGGACAGAGGCCTACGAGCAGTACTTC.

The rearrangement joins TRBV5-1 to TRBJ2-7; 7 bases fit TRBD2. CDR3 length equals 15 residues. The J segment lost 4 bases and the V segment lost 0 bases, leaving 7 bases of the junction unmatched. Looked up from germline, CDR1 is SGHRS and CDR2 is YFSETQ. The CDR3 loop is CASSLASLAAYEQYF. CDR3 DNA sequence: TGCGCCAGCAGCTTGGCCAGCCTAGCGGCGTACGAGCAGTACTTC.

This clone was counted a single time. The rearrangement joins TRBV5-1 to TRBJ1-2; a weak D match, TRBD1 (6 bases). The CDR3 spans 15 residues. Looked up from germline, CDR1 is SGHRS and CDR2 is YFSETQ. Trimming cost V 2 bases and J 8 bases, with 19 bases left between them. This CDR3 is CASSFDTQGLRGYTF. The CDR3 DNA sequence: TGCGCCAGCAGCTTCGACACTCAGGGGTTGAGGGGCTACACCTTC.

This chain links TRBV30 with TRBJ1-5, with TRBD1 as a possible D gene (5 bases). Trimming pared 0 bases from V and 3 bases from J, leaving 18 bases between. The CDR3 length is 17 residues. Germline CDR1 is GTSNPN and CDR2 is SVGIG (reference sequence). The CDR3 reads CAWSVQLGWGFNQPQHF. The DNA for the CDR3 is TGTGCCTGGAGTGTACAATTGGGCTGGGGCTTCAATCAGCCCCAGCATTTT.